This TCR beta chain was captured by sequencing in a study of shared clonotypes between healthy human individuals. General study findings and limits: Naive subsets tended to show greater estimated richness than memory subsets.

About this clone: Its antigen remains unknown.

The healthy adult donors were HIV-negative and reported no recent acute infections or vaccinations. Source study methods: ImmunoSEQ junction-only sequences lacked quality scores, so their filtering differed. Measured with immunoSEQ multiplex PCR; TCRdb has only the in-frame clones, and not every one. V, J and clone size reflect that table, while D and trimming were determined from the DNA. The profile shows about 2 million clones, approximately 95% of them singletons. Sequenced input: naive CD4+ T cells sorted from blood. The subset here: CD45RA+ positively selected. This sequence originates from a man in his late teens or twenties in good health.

The CDR3 DNA is TGCGCCAGCAGCCAAGTTCCGACAGACTCCTACGAGCAGTACTTC. This translates into CASSQVPTDSYEQYF. The rearrangement links TRBV4-3 to TRBJ2-7; a possible D gene is TRBD1 (5 bases). Between the trimmed V and J ends, which lost 1 base and 0 bases, there was a span of 10 bases. CDR1 and CDR2 from the germline V gene are LGHNA and YSLEER. The CDR3 runs 15 residues.